Reported below is one T cell receptor beta chain. Its antigen remains unidentified. CDR3 size: 16 residues. V gave up 5 bases and J gave up 4 bases, with 18 bases separating them. Germline loops: CDR1 SGHVS, CDR2 FQNEAQ. Timing groups of about 4 and about 12 weeks for second doses were pooled. The sample originates from a study of T cell responses to AZD1222 COVID-19 vaccine. The method was immunoSEQ multiplex PCR; TCRdb's version includes in-frame clones alone and lacks a portion of them. Among about 150,000 clones listed, roughly nine tenths were seen once. Broader study findings: Repertoires were obtained only post-peak T cell response.

The rearrangement uses TRBV7-8 and TRBJ2-1, with D tentatively TRBD2 (6 bases). The sequence came from an adult who received the AZD1222 COVID-19 vaccine. This specimen was peripheral blood, taken 28 days after the second AZD1222 dose. The chain's CDR3 is CASSREGNSGYNEQFF. The CDR3 coding sequence is TGTGCCAGCAGCCGAGAAGGTAATAGCGGTTACAATGAGCAGTTCTTC.